These T cell receptor beta chains were read from a single sample in a study of blood T cell repertoires in COVID-19. The protocol was immunoSEQ multiplex PCR, while the TCRdb copy is restricted to in-frame clones and leaves out a portion. The table has around 190,000 clones, about 84% seen once; the top ten hold around 5%. Sequencing was done on a sample of PBMCs or T cells enriched from blood (not recorded which). The receptor set was obtained from a man aged 40-49 years with acute COVID-19. Each CDR3 is given with its conserved first and last residue. D genes are given only for firm matches. Expanded clones get a size class; other rows say once, few or many, or leave the size out.

J gene	V gene	D gene	clone size	CDR3 protein	CDR3 DNA
TRBJ2-1	TRBV28	TRBD2	-	CASSFLLSGRAFEQFF	TGTGCCAGCAGTTTTCTCCTTAGCGGGAGGGCCTTTGAGCAGTTCTTC
TRBJ1-3	TRBV15	-	-	CATSRESRGRAGNTIYF	TGTGCCACCAGCAGAGAATCTAGGGGCCGAGCTGGAAACACCATATATTTT
TRBJ1-3	TRBV9	TRBD1	few	CASSNSGGGGNTIYF	TGTGCCAGCAGCAACTCAGGGGGCGGTGGAAACACCATATATTTT
TRBJ2-3	TRBV6-4	-	-	CASSDRGSTDTQYF	TGTGCCAGCAGTGACAGGGGCAGCACAGATACGCAGTATTTT
TRBJ1-2	TRBV7-9	-	-	CASSLVVANYGYTF	TGTGCCAGCAGCTTAGTGGTAGCTAACTATGGCTACACCTTC
TRBJ2-2	TRBV6-2/TRBV6-3	-	few	CASSYWGGANTGELFF	TGTGCCAGCAGTTACTGGGGCGGGGCCAACACCGGGGAGCTGTTTTTT
TRBJ2-5	TRBV18	TRBD2	-	CASSPTLAEYQETQYF	TGTGCCAGCTCACCAACACTAGCGGAGTACCAAGAGACCCAGTACTTC
TRBJ1-2	TRBV19	TRBD1	-	CASTQGKSYGYTF	TGTGCCAGCACACAGGGGAAGAGCTATGGCTACACCTTC
TRBJ2-2	TRBV5-5	TRBD2	-	CASSSAGRGTSGGSGGELFF	TGTGCCAGCAGCTCCGCCGGCAGGGGGACTAGCGGGGGTTCGGGCGGGGAGCTGTTTTTT
TRBJ2-5	TRBV7-9	TRBD1	-	CASSLVRQGGTLQGTQYF	TGTGCCAGCAGCTTAGTCCGACAGGGTGGGACCCTCCAAGGGACCCAGTACTTC
TRBJ2-2	TRBV5-1	-	-	CASSLAGTGELFF	TGCGCCAGCAGCTTAGCAGGTACCGGGGAGCTGTTTTTT
TRBJ1-5	TRBV24-1	-	few	CATSGSTSWQPQHF	TGTGCCACCAGTGGGAGCACGTCCTGGCAGCCCCAGCATTTT
TRBJ2-1	TRBV29-1	TRBD1	-	CSVDKGAGPGNEQFF	TGCAGCGTTGATAAGGGGGCAGGGCCGGGCAATGAGCAGTTCTTC
TRBJ1-1	TRBV6-2/TRBV6-3	-	-	CASSSSRVENTEAFF	TGTGCCAGCAGTTCAAGCAGGGTCGAGAACACTGAAGCTTTCTTT
TRBJ1-6	TRBV7-9	-	once	CASSLGTYNSPLHF	TGTGCCAGCAGCTTAGGGACATATAATTCACCCCTCCACTTT
TRBJ2-2	TRBV4-3	-	-	CASSTYRDTGELFF	TGCGCCAGCAGCACATACAGGGACACCGGGGAGCTGTTTTTT
TRBJ1-5	TRBV6-5	-	-	CASSPGTINQPQHF	TGTGCCAGCAGTCCCGGGACAATCAATCAGCCCCAGCATTTT
TRBJ1-3	TRBV9	-	-	CASSVATTPGNTIYF	TGTGCCAGCAGCGTAGCTACCACGCCGGGAAACACCATATATTTT
TRBJ2-3	TRBV29-1	-	-	CSGNREDTQYF	TGCAGCGGGAACAGGGAAGATACGCAGTATTTT
TRBJ1-6	TRBV7-8	-	-	CASSPRQVDSPLHF	TGTGCCAGCAGCCCCCGGCAGGTTGATTCACCCCTCCACTTT
TRBJ2-5	TRBV9	-	-	CASSGALQETQYF	TGTGCCAGCAGCGGGGCCCTCCAAGAGACCCAGTACTTC
TRBJ1-1	TRBV5-1	-	-	CASSPDIMNTEAFF	TGCGCCAGCAGCCCCGACATTATGAACACTGAAGCTTTCTTT
TRBJ2-7	TRBV5-1	TRBD1	-	CASSFPQGGTYEQYF	TGCGCCAGCAGCTTTCCACAGGGGGGTACCTACGAGCAGTACTTC
TRBJ2-3	TRBV4-2	TRBD2	-	CASSKGAGGSDTQYF	TGTGCCAGCAGCAAGGGAGCGGGAGGTTCAGATACGCAGTATTTT
TRBJ2-5	TRBV9	-	-	CASRSSAGETQYF	TGTGCCAGCCGATCTAGCGCTGGGGAGACCCAGTACTTC
TRBJ1-1	TRBV19	TRBD1	few	CASSPARQGRRAEAFF	TGTGCCAGTAGTCCCGCCAGACAGGGACGAAGGGCTGAAGCTTTCTTT
TRBJ1-2	TRBV6-5	-	-	CATGGHRSYGYTF	TGTGCGACCGGAGGGCACAGATCCTATGGCTACACCTTC
TRBJ2-2	TRBV6-5	-	-	CASSYGHTGELFF	TGTGCCAGCAGTTACGGCCACACCGGGGAGCTGTTTTTT
TRBJ1-1	TRBV6-1	-	-	CASSEVRSTEAFF	TGTGCCAGCAGTGAGGTCAGGTCCACTGAAGCTTTCTTT
TRBJ1-4	TRBV10-1	TRBD1	once	CASTDRGRVREKLFF	TGCGCCAGCACCGACAGGGGCCGGGTTAGGGAAAAACTGTTTTTT
TRBJ1-1	TRBV28	-	-	CASSLTIREAFF	TGTGCCAGCAGTTTAACCATCAGGGAAGCTTTCTTT
TRBJ1-1	TRBV27	TRBD1	-	CASSVGTGNTEAFF	TGTGCCAGCAGCGTCGGGACAGGGAACACTGAAGCTTTCTTT
TRBJ1-2	TRBV28	-	-	CASSLSIGWEARGYTF	TGTGCCAGCAGTTTAAGTATAGGGTGGGAGGCTCGAGGCTACACCTTC
TRBJ2-2	TRBV24-1	-	-	CATGSDSRTGELFF	TGTGCCACCGGAAGCGACTCCCGCACCGGGGAGCTGTTTTTT
TRBJ1-5	TRBV7-9	TRBD1	-	CASSFTGEPNQPQHF	TGTGCCAGCAGTTTTACAGGGGAACCAAATCAGCCCCAGCATTTT
TRBJ2-1	TRBV9	-	-	CASTGGIYNEQFF	TGTGCCAGCACAGGCGGGATTTACAATGAGCAGTTCTTC
TRBJ1-6	TRBV4-2	-	once	CASSSRGGNSPLHF	TGTGCCAGCAGTTCCCGTGGAGGAAATTCACCCCTCCACTTT
TRBJ1-1	TRBV29-1	-	once	CSVGSRLLNTEAFF	TGCAGCGTTGGCAGTCGCCTCTTGAACACTGAAGCTTTCTTT
TRBJ1-6	TRBV6-5	TRBD1	-	CASSYSNRGDSPLHF	TGTGCCAGCAGTTACTCGAACAGGGGTGATTCACCCCTCCACTTT
TRBJ2-2	TRBV5-5	-	-	CASSYRDINTGELFF	TGTGCCAGCAGCTACCGGGACATAAACACCGGGGAGCTGTTTTTT
TRBJ2-3	TRBV7-8	TRBD2	-	CASIQSRTSGTDTQYF	TGTGCCAGCATCCAAAGTAGGACTAGCGGGACAGATACGCAGTATTTT
TRBJ2-7	TRBV28	TRBD2	-	CASSLTSGRAHEQYF	TGTGCCAGCAGCCTTACTAGCGGGAGGGCCCACGAGCAGTACTTC
TRBJ1-1	TRBV7-2	-	-	CASSFDRNMNTEAFF	TGTGCCAGCAGCTTCGACAGGAACATGAACACTGAAGCTTTCTTT
TRBJ2-7	TRBV2	-	-	CASKGDSRMREQYF	TGTGCCAGCAAGGGAGACTCCAGGATGAGGGAGCAGTACTTC
TRBJ1-2	TRBV5-1	TRBD1	once	CASSPDRALSGYTF	TGCGCCAGCAGCCCCGACAGGGCGCTGTCTGGCTACACCTTC
TRBJ2-7	TRBV5-1	TRBD1	-	CASSPITGGAGEQYF	TGCGCCAGCAGCCCCATAACAGGGGGTGCCGGGGAGCAGTACTTC
TRBJ1-2	TRBV9	-	once	CASTNSGGAGYTF	TGTGCCAGCACCAACTCGGGAGGGGCCGGCTACACCTTC
TRBJ2-5	TRBV11-1	TRBD1	-	CASSPDRGRETQYF	TGTGCCAGCAGCCCTGACAGGGGAAGAGAGACCCAGTACTTC
TRBJ1-2	TRBV7-9	-	-	CASSLGQGILRYGYTF	TGTGCCAGCAGCTTAGGGCAGGGGATTTTGCGGTATGGCTACACCTTC
TRBJ2-5	TRBV21-1	-	-	CASSRGELAVEVETQYF	TGTGCCAGCAGCAGGGGGGAACTAGCGGTCGAGGTGGAGACCCAGTACTTC
TRBJ2-7	TRBV9	-	-	CASSSLGRRGEQYF	TGTGCCAGCAGCTCTCTTGGACGGCGGGGCGAGCAGTACTTC
TRBJ2-1	TRBV6-4	TRBD2	-	CASSDGTSYNEQFF	TGTGCCAGCAGTGACGGGACTAGCTACAATGAGCAGTTCTTC
TRBJ1-5	TRBV24-1	-	-	CATSDRGTDQPQHF	TGTGCCACCAGTGACCGGGGGACTGATCAGCCCCAGCATTTT
TRBJ2-7	TRBV6-6	TRBD2	-	CASSYTRGGFYEQYF	TGTGCCAGCAGTTACACCCGGGGAGGGTTCTACGAGCAGTACTTC
TRBJ1-1	TRBV5-1	-	once	CASSPDSTLAFF	TGCGCCAGCAGCCCCGACAGCACCTTGGCTTTCTTT
TRBJ2-2	TRBV30	TRBD2	-	CASKTPWTSGRTGELFF	TGTGCCTCGAAAACCCCTTGGACTAGCGGGAGAACCGGGGAGCTGTTTTTT
TRBJ2-3	TRBV7-3	-	-	CASSLRGSGDTQYF	TGTGCCAGCAGCTTAAGAGGGTCTGGGGATACGCAGTATTTT